Each of the 31 T cell receptor beta chains below was sequenced from the same sample in a study of T cells expressing NK-cell markers. TCRdb reprocessed the 5' RACE reads and keeps a single row for each CDR3 protein, giving no DNA. The listing contains about 260,000 distinct CDR3 sequences. Input material: blood T cells: a sorted CD56 or NKG2C T cell subset, CD4+ or CD8+ T cells, or bulk PBMC T cells (not recorded which). The origin of the receptors is a woman between 18 and 69 years old in good health.

J is TRBJ2-1 and V is TRBV20-1; TCRdb indicates TRBD2, and absent DNA this call remains unverified. Germline values: CDR1 DFQATT, CDR2 SNEGSKA (reference sequence). The CDR3 extends over 17 amino acids. The CDR3 region is CSALTSGGTSSYNEQFF.

This chain uses TRBV19 with TRBJ1-3. CDR1 is LNHDA, CDR2 SQIVND, per germline (reference sequence). The CDR3 runs 13 residues. The CDR3 loop is CASSIGLQNTIYF.

The CDR3 loop is CASSSQGLSGNTIYF. The V call is TRBV6-5, the J call TRBJ1-3. The CDR3 totals 15 residues. Germline V gene lookup returns CDR1 MNHEY and CDR2 SVGAGI.

The chain employs TRBV20-1 and TRBJ1-6; the TCRdb D gene call, TRBD1, has no DNA to confirm it. The CDR3 length is 14 residues. Germline CDR1 is DFQATT and CDR2 is SNEGSKA (reference sequence). This CDR3 is CSARPTGGGSPLHF.

V gene TRBV3-1 combines with J gene TRBJ1-1; the D gene TCRdb calls, TRBD1, cannot be checked with no DNA. The CDR3 has 13 residues. Germline V lookup: CDR1 LGHDT, CDR2 YNNKEL (reference sequence). CDR3 in amino acids: CASSRGQTGEAFF.

The chain carries TRBV9 and TRBJ2-1; TCRdb's D call, TRBD1, is unchecked because there is no DNA. The V gene's germline CDR1 is SGDLS and CDR2 YYNGEE. The CDR3 covers 15 residues. This CDR3 reads CASTTGGSSYNEQFF.

This chain links TRBV7-2 with TRBJ2-5; the D call of TRBD2 rests on TCRdb alone, since no DNA is present to check it. CDR1 is SGHTA and CDR2 is FQGNSA in the germline V gene. This CDR3 has 13 residues. CDR3 protein: CASSGRDQETQYF.

The chain carries TRBV4-3 and TRBJ1-5; without DNA, the TCRdb call of TRBD1 cannot be checked. The CDR3 contains 15 residues. The germline V gene encodes CDR1 LGHNA and CDR2 YSLEER. CDR3 sequence reads: CASSQGLGGNQPQHF.

The V and J genes are TRBV7-9 and TRBJ1-1; no DNA is available, so the TRBD1 call from TCRdb remains unchecked. This CDR3 is built from 14 residues. Germline CDR1 reads SEHNR; CDR2 reads FQNEAQ (reference sequence). CDR3: CASSYRDTYTEAFF.

V gene TRBV4-3 combines with J gene TRBJ1-6; the TCRdb call, TRBD1, lacks DNA for checking. The V gene's germline CDR1 is LGHNA and CDR2 YSLEER. CDR3 length: 14 amino acids. This chain's CDR3 is CASSLRGGNSPLHF.

The chain uses TRBV5-4 and TRBJ2-1; TCRdb's D call, TRBD1, is unchecked because there is no DNA. Per the germline V gene, CDR1 is SGHNT and CDR2 is YYREEE (reference sequence). The CDR3 has 16 residues. CDR3 region: CASSLGGPMFYNEQFF.

V gene TRBV5-1 combines with J gene TRBJ2-2; TCRdb's D call, TRBD1, is unchecked because there is no DNA. Germline lookup yields CDR1 SGHRS and CDR2 YFSETQ. The CDR3 length is 16 residues. CDR3: CASSPGATANTGELFF.

The CDR3 here is CASSYLGQAYRTDTQYF. J is TRBJ2-3 and V is TRBV6-5; TCRdb's assignment of TRBD1 cannot be checked, as there is no DNA. The CDR3 sequence is 17 residues long. Germline V lookup: CDR1 MNHEY, CDR2 SVGAGI.

V usage is TRBV5-1 and J usage is TRBJ2-2; the TCRdb D gene call, TRBD1, has no DNA to confirm it. This CDR3 has 16 residues. Germline loops: CDR1 SGHRS, CDR2 YFSETQ. This chain's CDR3 is CASRMAQGANTGELFF.

This chain uses TRBV11-2 with TRBJ2-3; TCRdb picks TRBD2, but there is no DNA to check that call. The V gene's germline CDR1 is SGHAT and CDR2 FQNNGV. The CDR3 length is 19 residues. The CDR3: CASSFGTGTSGRGTDTQYF.

V is TRBV18 and J is TRBJ1-5. Germline CDR1 is KGHSH and CDR2 is LQKENI. The CDR3 spans 13 residues. This chain's CDR3 is CASSPGSEQPQHF.

The chain recombines TRBV7-9 with TRBJ2-1; TCRdb's assignment of TRBD2 cannot be checked, as there is no DNA. The CDR3 loop spans 13 amino acids. CDR1 is SEHNR, CDR2 FQNEAQ, per germline (reference sequence). This CDR3 is CASSGTSGNEQFF.

V and J are TRBV12-3 or TRBV12-4 and TRBJ1-2. The CDR3 totals 11 residues. Here the CDR3 reads CASGVGYGYTF.

The gene calls are TRBV15 and TRBJ2-2; TCRdb names TRBD2, which stays unverified in the absence of DNA. This CDR3 has 14 residues. Per the germline V gene, CDR1 is LNHNV and CDR2 is YYDKDF (reference sequence). CDR3 protein: CATSALKSTGELFF. Filled out from reference TRBV15 and TRBJ2-2, the complete variable domain reads DAMVIQNPRYQVTQFGKPVTLSCSQTLNHNVMYWYQQKSSQAPKLLFHYYDKDFNNEADTPDNFQSRRPNTSFCFLDIRSPGLGDTAMYLCATSALKSTGELFFGEGSRLTVL.

The chain joins TRBV18 to TRBJ2-3. From germline, CDR1 is KGHSH and CDR2 LQKENI. This CDR3 spans 13 amino acids. The chain's CDR3 is CASSPDQWLAQYF. Looking up the rest from reference TRBV18 and TRBJ2-3 gives the full variable domain: NAGVMQNPRHLVRRRGQEARLRCSPMKGHSHVYWYRQLPEEGLKFMVYLQKENIIDESGMPKERFSAEFPKEGPSILRIQQVVRGDSAAYFCASSPDQWLAQYFGPGTRLTVL.

This chain joins TRBV6-1 and TRBJ2-7; the TRBD1 assignment by TCRdb is unverifiable without DNA. Germline V gene lookup returns CDR1 MNHNS and CDR2 SASEGT. The CDR3 sequence is 15 residues long. Here the CDR3 reads CASSSPGGSSYEQYF.

This chain joins TRBV5-1 and TRBJ1-1. CDR1 is SGHRS, CDR2 YFSETQ, per germline. This CDR3 is 11 amino acids long. The chain's CDR3 is CASKQNTEAFF.

The V and J genes are TRBV6-2 or TRBV6-3 and TRBJ1-4. The CDR3 is made up of 11 amino acids. Germline V gene sequence: CDR1 MNHEY, CDR2 SVGEGT. The CDR3 here is CASSTSEKLFF.

The chain joins TRBV7-3 to TRBJ2-2; TCRdb reports TRBD1, a call that lacks DNA to check it against. The V gene's germline CDR1 is SGHTA and CDR2 FQGTGA. CDR3 size: 15 residues. The CDR3 spells CASSPRRGDTGELFF.

The V call is TRBV12-3 or TRBV12-4, the J call TRBJ1-4. This CDR3 is 14 amino acids long. CDR3 sequence: CASSLEGARRELFF.

This chain links TRBV5-1 with TRBJ2-2; TCRdb picks TRBD1, but there is no DNA to check that call. The CDR3 has 16 residues. Germline V gives CDR1 SGHRS, CDR2 YFSETQ. The CDR3 is CASSQTGGANTGELFF.

The chain joins TRBV7-7 to TRBJ2-1; with no DNA, the TCRdb D assignment of TRBD2 cannot be verified. Germline V gene lookup returns CDR1 SSHAT and CDR2 FNYEAQ (reference sequence). The CDR3 spans 14 residues. The CDR3 here is CASSPGLAGHEQFF.

The J gene is TRBJ2-5, the V gene TRBV5-1; TCRdb names TRBD1, which stays unverified in the absence of DNA. Germline CDR1 reads SGHRS; CDR2 reads YFSETQ. CDR3 length equals 16 residues. CDR3 region: CASSLTGGSVQETQYF.

The genes are TRBV20-1 and TRBJ2-1; TCRdb names TRBD2, which stays unverified in the absence of DNA. The CDR3 extends over 13 amino acids. In germline, CDR1 is DFQATT, CDR2 SNEGSKA (reference sequence). CDR3 sequence reads: CSGLADQYNEQFF.

The CDR3 sequence: CASSYSIGGSGANVLTF. The chain carries TRBV6-5 and TRBJ2-6. CDR1 is MNHEY, CDR2 SVGAGI, per germline. The CDR3 loop spans 17 amino acids.

This chain links TRBV7-2 with TRBJ1-6. In germline, CDR1 is SGHTA, CDR2 FQGNSA. CDR3 size: 17 residues. CDR3 sequence reads: CASSLDWVGSYNSPLHF.